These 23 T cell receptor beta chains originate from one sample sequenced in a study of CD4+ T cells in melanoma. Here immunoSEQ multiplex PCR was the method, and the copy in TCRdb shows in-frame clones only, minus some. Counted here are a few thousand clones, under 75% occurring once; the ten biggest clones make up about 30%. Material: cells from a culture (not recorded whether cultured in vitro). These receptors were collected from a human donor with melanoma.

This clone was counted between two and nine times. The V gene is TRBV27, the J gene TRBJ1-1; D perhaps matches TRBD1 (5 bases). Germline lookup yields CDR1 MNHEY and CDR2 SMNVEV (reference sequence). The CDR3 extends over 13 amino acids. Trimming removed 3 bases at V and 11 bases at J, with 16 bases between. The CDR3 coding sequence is TGTGCCAGCAGTTTTTGGCAGGGAGGATCGGCTTTCTTT. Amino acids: CASSFWQGGSAFF.

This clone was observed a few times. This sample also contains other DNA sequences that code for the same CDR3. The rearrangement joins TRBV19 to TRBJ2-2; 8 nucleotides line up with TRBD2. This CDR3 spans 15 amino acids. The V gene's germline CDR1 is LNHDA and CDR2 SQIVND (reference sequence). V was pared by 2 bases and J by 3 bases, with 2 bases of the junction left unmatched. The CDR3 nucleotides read TGTGCCAGTAGTATATACGGGGGGGACACCGGGGAGCTGTTTTTT. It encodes CASSIYGGDTGELFF.

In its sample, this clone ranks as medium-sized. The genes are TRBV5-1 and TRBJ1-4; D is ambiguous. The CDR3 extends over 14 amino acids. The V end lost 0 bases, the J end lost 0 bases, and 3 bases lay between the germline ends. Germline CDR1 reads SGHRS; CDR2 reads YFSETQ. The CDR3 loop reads CASSLAATNEKLFF. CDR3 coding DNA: TGCGCCAGCAGCTTGGCCGCAACTAATGAAAAACTGTTTTTT.

The chain's CDR3 is CASSYLPGDRGLTDTQYF. The CDR3 coding sequence is TGTGCCAGCAGTTACCTCCCCGGGGACAGGGGCTTGACAGATACGCAGTATTTT. The rearrangement links TRBV6-2 or TRBV6-3 to TRBJ2-3; TRBD1 agrees at 10 bases. V lost 2 bases, J lost 3 bases, and 11 bases stayed unmatched. The CDR3 has 18 amino acids. CDR1 is MNHEY and CDR2 is SVGEGT in the germline V gene.

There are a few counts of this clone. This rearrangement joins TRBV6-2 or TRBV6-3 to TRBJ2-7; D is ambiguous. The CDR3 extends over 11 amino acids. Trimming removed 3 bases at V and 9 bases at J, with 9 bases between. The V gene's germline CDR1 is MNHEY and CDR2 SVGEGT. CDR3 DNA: TGTGCCAGCAGTTATTCCTGGGCGCAGTACTTC. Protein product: CASSYSWAQYF.

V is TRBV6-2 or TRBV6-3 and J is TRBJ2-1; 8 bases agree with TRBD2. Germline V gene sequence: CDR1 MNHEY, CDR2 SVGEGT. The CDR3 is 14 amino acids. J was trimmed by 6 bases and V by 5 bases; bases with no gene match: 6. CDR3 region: CASSTGGPVNEQFF. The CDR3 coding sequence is TGTGCCAGCAGTACGGGGGGGCCGGTCAATGAGCAGTTCTTC.

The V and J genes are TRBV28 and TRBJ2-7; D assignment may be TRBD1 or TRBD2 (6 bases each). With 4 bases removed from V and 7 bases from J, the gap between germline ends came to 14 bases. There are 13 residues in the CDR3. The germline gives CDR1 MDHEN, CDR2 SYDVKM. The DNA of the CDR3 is TGTGCCAGCAGTTCTCCGGGGGCTGAAGAGCAGTACTTC. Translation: CASSSPGAEEQYF. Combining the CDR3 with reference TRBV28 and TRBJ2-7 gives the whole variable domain DVKVTQSSRYLVKRTGEKVFLECVQDMDHENMFWYRQDPGLGLRLIYFSYDVKMKEKGDIPEGYSVSREKKERFSLILESASTNQTSMYLCASSSPGAEEQYFGPGTRLTVT.

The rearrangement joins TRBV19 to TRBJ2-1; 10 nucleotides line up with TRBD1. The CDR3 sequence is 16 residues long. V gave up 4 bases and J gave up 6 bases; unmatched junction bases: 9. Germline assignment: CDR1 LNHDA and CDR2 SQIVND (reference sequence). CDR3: CASSTLTGGWGNEQFF. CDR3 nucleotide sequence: TGTGCCAGTAGTACCTTGACAGGGGGCTGGGGCAATGAGCAGTTCTTC.

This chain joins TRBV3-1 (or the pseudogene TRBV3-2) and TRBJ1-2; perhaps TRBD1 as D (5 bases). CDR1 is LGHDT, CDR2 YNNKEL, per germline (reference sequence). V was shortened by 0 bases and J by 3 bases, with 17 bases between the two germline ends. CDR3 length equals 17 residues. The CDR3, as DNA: TGTGCCAGCAGCCAAGAGGGGGAGGAGGCCTCCTACTATGGCTACACCTTC. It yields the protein CASSQEGEEASYYGYTF.

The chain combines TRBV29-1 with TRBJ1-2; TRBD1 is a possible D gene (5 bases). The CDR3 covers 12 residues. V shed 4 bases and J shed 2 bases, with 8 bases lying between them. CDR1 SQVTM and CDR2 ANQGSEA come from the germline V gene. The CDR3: CSVGNRNYGYTF. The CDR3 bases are TGCAGCGTTGGGAACAGGAACTATGGCTACACCTTC.

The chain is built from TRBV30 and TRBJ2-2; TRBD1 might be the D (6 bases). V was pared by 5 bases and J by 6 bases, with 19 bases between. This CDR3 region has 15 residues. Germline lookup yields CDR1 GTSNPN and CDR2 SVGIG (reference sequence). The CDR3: CAWGHLGARAGELFF. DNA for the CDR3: TGTGCCTGGGGCCATCTGGGGGCCAGGGCCGGGGAGCTGTTTTTT.

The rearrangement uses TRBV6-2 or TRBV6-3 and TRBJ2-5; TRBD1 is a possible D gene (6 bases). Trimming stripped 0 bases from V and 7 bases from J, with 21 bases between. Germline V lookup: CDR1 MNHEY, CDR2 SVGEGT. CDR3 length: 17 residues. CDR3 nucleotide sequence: TGTGCCAGCAGTTACTCGTTATCCAGGGGTCCAGGGAGGACCCAGTACTTC. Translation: CASSYSLSRGPGRTQYF.

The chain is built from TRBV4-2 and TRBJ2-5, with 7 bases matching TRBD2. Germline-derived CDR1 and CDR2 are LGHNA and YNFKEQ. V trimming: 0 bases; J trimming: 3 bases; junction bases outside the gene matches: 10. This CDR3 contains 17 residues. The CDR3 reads CASSQDPLGGVKETQYF. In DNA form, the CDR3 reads TGTGCCAGCAGCCAAGATCCTTTGGGGGGGGTAAAAGAGACCCAGTACTTC.

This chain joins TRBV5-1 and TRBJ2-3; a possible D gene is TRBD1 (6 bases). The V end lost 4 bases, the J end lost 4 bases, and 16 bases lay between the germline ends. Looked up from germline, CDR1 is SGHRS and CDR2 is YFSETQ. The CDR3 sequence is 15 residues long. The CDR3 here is CASSAQGSKADTQYF. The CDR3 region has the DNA TGCGCCAGCAGCGCACAGGGAAGTAAGGCAGATACGCAGTATTTT.

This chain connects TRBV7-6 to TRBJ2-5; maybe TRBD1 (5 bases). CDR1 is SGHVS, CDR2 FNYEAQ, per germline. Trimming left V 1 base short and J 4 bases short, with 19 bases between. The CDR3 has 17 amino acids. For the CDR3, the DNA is TGTGCCAGCAGCTTAGTGTTTCGGCCAGGGTCATCAGAGACCCAGTACTTC. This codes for CASSLVFRPGSSETQYF.

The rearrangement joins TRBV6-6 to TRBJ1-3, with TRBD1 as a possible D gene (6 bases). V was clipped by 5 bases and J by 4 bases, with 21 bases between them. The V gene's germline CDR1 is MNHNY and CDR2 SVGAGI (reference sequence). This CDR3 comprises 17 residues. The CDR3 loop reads CASSPPRSGARGNTIYF. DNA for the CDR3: TGTGCCAGCAGTCCCCCTCGGTCAGGGGCGCGCGGAAACACCATATATTTT.

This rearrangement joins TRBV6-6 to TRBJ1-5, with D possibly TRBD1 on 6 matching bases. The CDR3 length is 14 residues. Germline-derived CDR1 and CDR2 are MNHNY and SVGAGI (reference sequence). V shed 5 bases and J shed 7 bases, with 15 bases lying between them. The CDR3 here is CASSHTGISQPQHF. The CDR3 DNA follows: TGTGCCAGCAGTCACACAGGGATATCCCAGCCCCAGCATTTT.

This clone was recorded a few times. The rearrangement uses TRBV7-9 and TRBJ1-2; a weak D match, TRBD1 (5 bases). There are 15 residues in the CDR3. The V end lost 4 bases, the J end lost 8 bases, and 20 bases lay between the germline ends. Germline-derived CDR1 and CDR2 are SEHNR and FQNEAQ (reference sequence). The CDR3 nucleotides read TGTGCCAGCAGCTCCGGGGACTCACCGAGAGGGGGCTACACCTTC. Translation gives CASSSGDSPRGGYTF.

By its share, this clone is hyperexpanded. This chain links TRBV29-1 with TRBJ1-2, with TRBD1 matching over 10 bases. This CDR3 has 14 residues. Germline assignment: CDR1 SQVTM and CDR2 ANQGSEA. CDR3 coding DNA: TGCGCCAGCATGGAAGGACAGGGGGATAATGGCTACACCTTC. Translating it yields CASMEGQGDNGYTF.

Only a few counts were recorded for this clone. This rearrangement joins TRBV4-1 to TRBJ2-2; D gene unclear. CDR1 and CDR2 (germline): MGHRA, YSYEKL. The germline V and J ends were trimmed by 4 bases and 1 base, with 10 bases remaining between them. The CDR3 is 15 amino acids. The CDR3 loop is CASSPSSMNTGELFF. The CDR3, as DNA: TGCGCCAGCAGCCCTTCATCAATGAACACCGGGGAGCTGTTTTTT.

The CDR3 region has the DNA TGTGCCAGCAGCCCTGACAGGGCGGGAGAGCTGTTTTTT. It is translated as CASSPDRAGELFF. The V gene is TRBV3-1 (or the pseudogene TRBV3-2), the J gene TRBJ2-2; tentatively, D is TRBD1 (7 bases). Germline CDR1 reads LGHDT; CDR2 reads YNNKEL (reference sequence). The CDR3 contains 13 residues. Trimming cost V 4 bases and J 11 bases, with 14 bases left between them.

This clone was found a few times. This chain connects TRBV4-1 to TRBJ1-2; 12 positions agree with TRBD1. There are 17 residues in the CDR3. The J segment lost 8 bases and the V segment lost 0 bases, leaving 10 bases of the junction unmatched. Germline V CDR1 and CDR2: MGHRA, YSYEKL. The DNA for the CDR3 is TGCGCCAGCAGCCAAGATTTGGGGACAGGGGGCGCAGGGGGCTACACCTTC. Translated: CASSQDLGTGGAGGYTF.

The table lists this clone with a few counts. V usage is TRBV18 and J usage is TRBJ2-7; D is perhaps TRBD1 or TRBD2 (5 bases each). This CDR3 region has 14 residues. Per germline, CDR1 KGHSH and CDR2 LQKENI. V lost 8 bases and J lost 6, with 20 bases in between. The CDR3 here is CASTTGTTAAEQYF. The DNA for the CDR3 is TGTGCCAGCACTACCGGGACGACAGCGGCCGAGCAGTACTTC.